This TCR beta chain appears in the sequencing data of a study of pediatric ulcerative colitis. Study results and limitations: Compared with controls, ulcerative colitis showed greater blood-rectum clone sharing.

Sequencing was performed with immunoSEQ multiplex PCR; in TCRdb, only in-frame clones are kept and a portion is missing. This table holds about 64,000 clones, about 86% found once. Concerning this clone: Its target is unknown.

The V end lost 1 base, the J end lost 0 bases, and 4 bases lay between the germline ends. This CDR3 region has 13 residues. The V gene's germline CDR1 is GTSNPN and CDR2 SVGIG (reference sequence). Sequenced material: blood. The V gene is TRBV30, the J gene TRBJ1-5; D is ambiguous. The clonotype comes from a boy aged 5-17 years with severe ulcerative colitis. The CDR3 DNA follows: TGTGCCTGGAGTGAAAGTAGCAATCAGCCCCAGCATTTT. Its protein product is CAWSESSNQPQHF.